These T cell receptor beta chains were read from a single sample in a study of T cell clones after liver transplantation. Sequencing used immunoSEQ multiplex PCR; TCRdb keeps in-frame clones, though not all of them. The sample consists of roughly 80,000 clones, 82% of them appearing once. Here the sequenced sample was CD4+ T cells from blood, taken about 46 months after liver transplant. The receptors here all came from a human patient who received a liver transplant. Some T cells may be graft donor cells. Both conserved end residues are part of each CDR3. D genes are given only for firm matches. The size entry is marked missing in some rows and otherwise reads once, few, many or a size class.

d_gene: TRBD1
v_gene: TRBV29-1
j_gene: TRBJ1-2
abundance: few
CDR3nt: TGCAGCGTTGAAGGGTGGGACAGGGATTTTGGCTACACCTTC
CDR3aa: CSVEGWDRDFGYTF

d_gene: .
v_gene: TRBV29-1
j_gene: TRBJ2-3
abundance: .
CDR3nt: TGCAGCGTTCGTATCGGCGCCAGCACAGATACGCAGTATTTT
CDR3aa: CSVRIGASTDTQYF

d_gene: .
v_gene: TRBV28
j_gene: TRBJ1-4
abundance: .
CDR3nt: TGTGCCAGTAGTCGCGGGCCGAAAGATGAAAAACTGTTTTTT
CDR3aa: CASSRGPKDEKLFF

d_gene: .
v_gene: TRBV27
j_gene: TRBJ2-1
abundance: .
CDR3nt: TGTGCCAGCAGTCTTGAAGGGCCCATATACAATGAGCAGTTCTTC
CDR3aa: CASSLEGPIYNEQFF

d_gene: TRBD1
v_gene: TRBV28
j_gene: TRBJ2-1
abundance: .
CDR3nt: TGTGCCAGCACCCGACAGGGGGCGTACAATGAGCAGTTCTTC
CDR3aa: CASTRQGAYNEQFF

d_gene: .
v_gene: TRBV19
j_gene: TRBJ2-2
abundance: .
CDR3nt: TGTGCCAGTAGTATCGGGCTAGTTGGGGAGCTGTTTTTT
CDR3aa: CASSIGLVGELFF

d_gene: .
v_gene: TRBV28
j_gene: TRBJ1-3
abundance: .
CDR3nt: TGTGCCAGCAGTTTCCAGAGTACCATATATTTT
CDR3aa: CASSFQSTIYF

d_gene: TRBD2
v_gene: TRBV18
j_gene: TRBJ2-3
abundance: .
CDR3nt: TGTGCCAGCTCACGTTCTGCGGGAGAAGATACGCAGTATTTT
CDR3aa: CASSRSAGEDTQYF

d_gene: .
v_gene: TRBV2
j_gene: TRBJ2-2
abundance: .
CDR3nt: TGTGCCAGCGCCGGCGGGCAGGAAGGCACCGGGGAGCTGTTTTTT
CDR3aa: CASAGGQEGTGELFF

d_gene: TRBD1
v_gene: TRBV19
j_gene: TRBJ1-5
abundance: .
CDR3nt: TGTGCCAGTAGTATAGAGGGGACAGGGAATCAGCCCCAGCATTTT
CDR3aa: CASSIEGTGNQPQHF

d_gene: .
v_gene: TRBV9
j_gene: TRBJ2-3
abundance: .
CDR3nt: TGTGCCAGCAGCGTAGGCGGCGGTAGCACAGATACGCAGTATTTT
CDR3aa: CASSVGGGSTDTQYF

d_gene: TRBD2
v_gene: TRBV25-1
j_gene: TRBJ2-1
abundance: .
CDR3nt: TGTGCCAGCAGTGAATTAGCGACTAGCGGGAGTAATGAGCAGTTCTTC
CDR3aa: CASSELATSGSNEQFF

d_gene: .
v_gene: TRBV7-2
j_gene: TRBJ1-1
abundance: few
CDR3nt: TGTGCCAGCAGCTTACGCCGTGGCACTGAAGCTTTCTTT
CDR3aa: CASSLRRGTEAFF

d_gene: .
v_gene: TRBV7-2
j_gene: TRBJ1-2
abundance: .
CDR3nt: TGTGCCAGCAGCGTCCGGGTCGGGAGCTACACCTTC
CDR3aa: CASSVRVGSYTF

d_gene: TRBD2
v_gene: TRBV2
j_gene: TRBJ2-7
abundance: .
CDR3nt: TGTGCCAGCAGTGAAATAGCGGCTAGCGGTCTATCCTTC
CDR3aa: CASSEIAASGLSF

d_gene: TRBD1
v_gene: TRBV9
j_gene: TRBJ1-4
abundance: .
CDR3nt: TGTGCCAGCAGCGTTGGGACAGCAACTAATGAAAGACTGTTTTTT
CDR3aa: CASSVGTATNERLFF

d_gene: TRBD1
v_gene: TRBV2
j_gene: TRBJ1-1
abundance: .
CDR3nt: TGTGCCAGCAGCTACGTACTTAGGGGACAGGGGGCGAGGAACACTGAAGCTTTCTTT
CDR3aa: CASSYVLRGQGARNTEAFF

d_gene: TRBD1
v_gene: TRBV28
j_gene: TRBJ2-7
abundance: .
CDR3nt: TGTGCCAGCAGTACACCGGGACAGCTACTCTACGAGCAGTACTTC
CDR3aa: CASSTPGQLLYEQYF

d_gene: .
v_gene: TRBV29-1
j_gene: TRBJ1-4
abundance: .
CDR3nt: TGCAGCGTTAAGGACATAGGATCTAATGAAAAACTGTTTTTT
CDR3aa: CSVKDIGSNEKLFF

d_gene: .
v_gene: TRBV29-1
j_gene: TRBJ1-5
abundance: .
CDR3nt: TGCAGCGTGGCTTTGGGGCGAGGTCAGCCCCAGCATTTT
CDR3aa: CSVALGRGQPQHF

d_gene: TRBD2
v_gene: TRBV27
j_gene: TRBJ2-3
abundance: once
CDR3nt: TGTGCCAGCAGTTGGACACTAGCGGGAGCGGGGCCCCTCTCCCGCACAGATACGCAGTATTTT
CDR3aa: CASSWTLAGAGPLSRTDTQYF

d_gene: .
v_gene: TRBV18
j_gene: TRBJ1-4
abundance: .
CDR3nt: TGTGCCAGCTCACCGGCGGCAGGCCTAAATGAAAAACTGTTTTTT
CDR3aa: CASSPAAGLNEKLFF

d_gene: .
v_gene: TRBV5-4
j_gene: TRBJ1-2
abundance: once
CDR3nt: TGTGCCAGCAGCAGCCTCGTCGGGGGGGAAGGGTATGGCTACACCTTC
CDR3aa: CASSSLVGGEGYGYTF

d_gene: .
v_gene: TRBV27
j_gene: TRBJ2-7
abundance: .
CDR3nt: TGTGCCAGCAGTCCCCGCTGGAGAGACGAGCAGTACTTC
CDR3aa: CASSPRWRDEQYF

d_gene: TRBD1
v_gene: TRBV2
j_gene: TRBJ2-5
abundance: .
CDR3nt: TGTGCCAGCAGTATCACAGGGGGCGGAGAGACCCAGTACTTC
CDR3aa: CASSITGGGETQYF

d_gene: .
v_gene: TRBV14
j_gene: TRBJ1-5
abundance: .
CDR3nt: TGTGCCAGCAGCTTACGACCTAGCAATCAGCCCCAGCATTTT
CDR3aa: CASSLRPSNQPQHF

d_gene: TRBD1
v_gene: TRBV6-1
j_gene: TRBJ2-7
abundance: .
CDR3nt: TGTGCCAGCAGCGAACCGGGACAGATCTCCTACGAGCAGTACTTC
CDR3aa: CASSEPGQISYEQYF

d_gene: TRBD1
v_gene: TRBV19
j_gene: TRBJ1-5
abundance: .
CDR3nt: TGTGCCAGTAGGGCAACAGGGGGCATCAATCAGCCCCAGCATTTT
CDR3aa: CASRATGGINQPQHF

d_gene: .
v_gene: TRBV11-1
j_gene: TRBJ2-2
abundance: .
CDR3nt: TGTGCCAGCAGCGGAGCTGGCGGATCTAACACCGGGGAGCTGTTTTTT
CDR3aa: CASSGAGGSNTGELFF

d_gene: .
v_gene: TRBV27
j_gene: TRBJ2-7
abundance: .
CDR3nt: TGTGCCAGCAGTTCCTCCTACGAGCAGTACTTC
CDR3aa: CASSSSYEQYF

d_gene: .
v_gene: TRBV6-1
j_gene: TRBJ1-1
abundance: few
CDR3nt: TGTGCCAGCAGTGGGGTTGAGGGGGTAGGCACTGAAGCTTTCTTT
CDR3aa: CASSGVEGVGTEAFF

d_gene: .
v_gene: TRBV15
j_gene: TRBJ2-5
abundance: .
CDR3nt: TGTGCCACCAGCTTCAGGACAGACCAAGAGACCCAGTACTTC
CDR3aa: CATSFRTDQETQYF

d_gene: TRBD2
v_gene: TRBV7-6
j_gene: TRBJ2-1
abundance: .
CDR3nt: TGTGCCAGCAGCCCCCGGACTAGCGGGGGGAATGAGCAGTTCTTC
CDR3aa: CASSPRTSGGNEQFF

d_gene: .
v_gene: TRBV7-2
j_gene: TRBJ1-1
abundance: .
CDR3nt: TGTGCCAGCAGCAAACGGGTCAGCCCAAGCACTGAAGCTTTCTTT
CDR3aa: CASSKRVSPSTEAFF

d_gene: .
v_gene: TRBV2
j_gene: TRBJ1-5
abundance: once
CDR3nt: TGTGCCAGCACCCGACAGTTTTTGACGCCTCAGCCCCAGCATTTT
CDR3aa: CASTRQFLTPQPQHF

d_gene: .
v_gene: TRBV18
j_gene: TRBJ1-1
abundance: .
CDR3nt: TGTGCCAGCTCACCGGGGCAGAACGAGGAAGCTTTCTTT
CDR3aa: CASSPGQNEEAFF

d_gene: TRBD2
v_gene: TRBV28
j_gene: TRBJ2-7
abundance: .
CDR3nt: TGTGCCAGCAATTCGGGAGGGGGTACCTACGAGCAGTACTTC
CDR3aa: CASNSGGGTYEQYF

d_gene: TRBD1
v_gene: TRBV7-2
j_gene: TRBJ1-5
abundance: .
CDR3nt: TGTGCCAGCAGCTTAGCGCGAAGGACAGGGGTCCAGCCCCAGCATTTT
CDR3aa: CASSLARRTGVQPQHF

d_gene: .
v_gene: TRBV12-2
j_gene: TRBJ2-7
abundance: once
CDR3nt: TGTGCAAGTCACCTAAAGCGGGAGACGTCCTACGAGCAGTACTTC
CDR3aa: CASHLKRETSYEQYF

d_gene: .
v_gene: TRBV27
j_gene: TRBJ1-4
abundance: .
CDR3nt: TGTGCCAGCAGTTCCCACGGCCATGAAAAACTGTTTTTT
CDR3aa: CASSSHGHEKLFF

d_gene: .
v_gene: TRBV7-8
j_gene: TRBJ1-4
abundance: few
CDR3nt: TGTGCCAGCATCCCGAGCAGGAGGTTTGCAACTAATGAAAAACTGTTTTTT
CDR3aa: CASIPSRRFATNEKLFF

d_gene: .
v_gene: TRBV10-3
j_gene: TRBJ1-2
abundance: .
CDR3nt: TGTGCCATCAGGGACAGTCTAAACTATGGCTACACCTTC
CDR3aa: CAIRDSLNYGYTF

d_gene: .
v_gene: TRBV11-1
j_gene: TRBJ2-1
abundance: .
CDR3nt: TGTGCCAGCAGCTTAGGGGGATCTAGAGGCAATGAGCAGTTCTTC
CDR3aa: CASSLGGSRGNEQFF

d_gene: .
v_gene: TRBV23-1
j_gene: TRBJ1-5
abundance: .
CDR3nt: TGCGCCAGCAGTCAATCGGGGGACAACTGGGCCCTTTATAGCAATCAGCCCCAGCATTTT
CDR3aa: CASSQSGDNWALYSNQPQHF

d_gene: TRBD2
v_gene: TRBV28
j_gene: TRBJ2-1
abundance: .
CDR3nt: TGTGCCAGCAGCTCCGTCCGGACTAGCGGTGAGCAGTTCTTC
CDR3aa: CASSSVRTSGEQFF

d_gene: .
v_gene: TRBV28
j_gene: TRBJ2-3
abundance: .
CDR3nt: TGTGCCAGCATGAGGGGAGGATTCACAGATACGCAGTATTTT
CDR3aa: CASMRGGFTDTQYF

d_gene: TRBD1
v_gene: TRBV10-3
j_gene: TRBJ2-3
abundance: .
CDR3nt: TGTGCCATCAGTGAGGGCCGGGACAGGCTCACAGATACGCAGTATTTT
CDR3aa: CAISEGRDRLTDTQYF

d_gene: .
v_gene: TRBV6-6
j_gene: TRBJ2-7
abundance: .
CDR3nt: TGTGCCAGCACCCTGGGACACAGCAGCTCCTACGAGCAGTACTTC
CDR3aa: CASTLGHSSSYEQYF

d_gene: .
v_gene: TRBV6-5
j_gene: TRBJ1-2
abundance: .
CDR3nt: TGTGCCAGCAGTTACGGCAACTATGGCTACACCTTC
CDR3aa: CASSYGNYGYTF

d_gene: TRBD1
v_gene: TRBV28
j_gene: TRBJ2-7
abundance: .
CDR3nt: TGTGCCAGCAGTACCCGGGGGACAGGGGAGAGGTACGAGCAGTACTTC
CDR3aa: CASSTRGTGERYEQYF

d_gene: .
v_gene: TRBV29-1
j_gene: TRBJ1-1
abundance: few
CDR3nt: TGCAGCGTTGGGCCGACGGGCGCCTACACTGAAGCTTTCTTT
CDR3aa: CSVGPTGAYTEAFF

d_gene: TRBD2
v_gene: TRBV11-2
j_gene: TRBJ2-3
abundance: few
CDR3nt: TGTGCCAGCAGCCCCTACCTAGCGGGACTCACAGATACGCAGTATTTT
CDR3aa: CASSPYLAGLTDTQYF

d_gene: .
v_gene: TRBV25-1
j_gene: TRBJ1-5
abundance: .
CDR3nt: TGTGCCAGCAGTGAATGGGGAAGTAATCAGCCCCAGCATTTT
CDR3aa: CASSEWGSNQPQHF

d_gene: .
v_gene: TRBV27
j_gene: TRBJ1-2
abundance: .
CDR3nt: TGTGCCAGCAGATTGACAGGTCTTTACTACGGCTACACCTTC
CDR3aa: CASRLTGLYYGYTF

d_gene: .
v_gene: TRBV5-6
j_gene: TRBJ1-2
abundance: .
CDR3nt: TGTGCCAGCAGCTCTACTAAGGGGATCGGTCACGGCTACATCTTC
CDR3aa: CASSSTKGIGHGYIF

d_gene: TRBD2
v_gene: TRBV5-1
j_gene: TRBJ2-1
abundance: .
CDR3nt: TGCGCCAGCAGCAATTTACTAGCGGGAGTTTTCAGTGAGCAGTTCTTC
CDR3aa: CASSNLLAGVFSEQFF

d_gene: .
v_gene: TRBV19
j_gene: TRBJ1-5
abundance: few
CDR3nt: TGTGCCAGGTCGAGGGGGGGCTTAAGCATTCAGCCCCAGCATTTT
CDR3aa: CARSRGGLSIQPQHF